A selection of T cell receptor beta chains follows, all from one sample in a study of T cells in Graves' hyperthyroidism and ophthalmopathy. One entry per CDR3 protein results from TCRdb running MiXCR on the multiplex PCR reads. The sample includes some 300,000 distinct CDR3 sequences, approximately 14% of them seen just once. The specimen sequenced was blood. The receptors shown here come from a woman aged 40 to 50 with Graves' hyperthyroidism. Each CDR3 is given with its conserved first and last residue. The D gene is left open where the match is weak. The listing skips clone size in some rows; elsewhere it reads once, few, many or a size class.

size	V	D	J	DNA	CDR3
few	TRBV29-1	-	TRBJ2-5	TGCAGCGTTGTTGGAACCCAAGAGACCCAGTACTTC	CSVVGTQETQYF
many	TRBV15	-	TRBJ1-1	TGTGCCACCAGGGACCCAATGAACACTGAAGCTTTCTTT	CATRDPMNTEAFF
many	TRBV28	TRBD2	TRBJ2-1	TGTGCCAGCAGTTTAACGTGGAGGCGGGAGGGCCACAATGAGCAGTTCTTC	CASSLTWRREGHNEQFF
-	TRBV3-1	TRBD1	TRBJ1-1	TGTGCCAGCAGCAACCGGGACAGCATGAACACTGAAGCTTTCTTT	CASSNRDSMNTEAFF
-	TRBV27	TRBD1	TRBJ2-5	TGTGCCAGCGGTCCCCAGGGGGCAGAGACCCAGTACTTC	CASGPQGAETQYF
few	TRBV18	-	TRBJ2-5	TGTGCCAGCTCACCAATCGCAAGGGAAGAGACCCAGTACTTC	CASSPIAREETQYF
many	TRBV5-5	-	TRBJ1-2	TGTGCCAGCAGCTCCATCCCAGGGGCCCTTAACTATGGCTACACCTTC	CASSSIPGALNYGYTF
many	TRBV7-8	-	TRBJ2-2	TGTGCCAGCAGCTTAGCGGGAGTCGGTACCGGGGAGCTGTTTTTT	CASSLAGVGTGELFF
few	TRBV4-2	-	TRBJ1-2	TGTGCCAGCAGCCAAGATCCAGCTAACTATGGCTACACCTTC	CASSQDPANYGYTF
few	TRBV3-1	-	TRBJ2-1	TGTGCCAGCAGCCAAGATCTTGCGAGACCGGGGGAGCAGTTCTTC	CASSQDLARPGEQFF